One and the same sample provided the 27 T cell receptor beta chains below, sequenced in a study of blood T cell repertoires in COVID-19. Assay: immunoSEQ multiplex PCR; the TCRdb copy retains only in-frame clones and omits some. The data hold hundreds of thousands of clones, with approximately 86% observed a single time. Sequencing was carried out using PBMCs or T cells enriched from blood (not recorded which). These TCRs come from a woman aged 25 to 45 who had recovered from COVID-19.

This rearrangement joins TRBV3-1 (or the pseudogene TRBV3-2) to TRBJ2-7; 8 bases are shared with TRBD2. V gave up 5 bases and J gave up 4 bases; unmatched junction bases: 7. CDR1 is LGHDT and CDR2 is YNNKEL in the germline V gene (reference sequence). This CDR3 has 14 residues. Here the CDR3 reads CASSFTGGKYEQYF. CDR3 sequence (DNA): TGTGCCAGCAGCTTCACGGGGGGGAAGTACGAGCAGTACTTC.

The V and J genes are TRBV9 and TRBJ2-7, with D perhaps matching TRBD1 (6 bases). The CDR3 is 13 residues long. The V end lost 2 bases, the J end lost 4 bases, and 10 bases lay between the germline ends. The germline V gene has CDR1 SGDLS and CDR2 YYNGEE. CDR3 in amino acids: CASSVGQTYEQYF. The CDR3 DNA sequence: TGTGCCAGCAGCGTCGGACAGACATACGAGCAGTACTTC.

This clone was observed once. The gene calls are TRBV5-1 and TRBJ2-7, with TRBD2 identical over 14 bases. V lost 0 bases to trimming and J lost 2 bases; unmatched junction nucleotides: 10. This CDR3 region has 19 residues. Germline V gene lookup returns CDR1 SGHRS and CDR2 YFSETQ. The CDR3 coding sequence is TGCGCCAGCAGCTTGGGGACAGGGACTAGCGGGAGCAGTACCTACGAGCAGTACTTC. Its translation: CASSLGTGTSGSSTYEQYF.

The rearrangement uses TRBV27 and TRBJ1-4; D is possibly TRBD1 (5 bases). The CDR3 consists of 15 residues. The V gene's germline CDR1 is MNHEY and CDR2 SMNVEV (reference sequence). Trimming left V 5 bases short and J 3 bases short, with 13 bases between. The CDR3 protein is CASSTRQTSNEKLFF. The CDR3 DNA reads TGTGCCAGCAGTACCCGACAGACTTCTAATGAAAAACTGTTTTTT.

The chain couples TRBV6-2 or TRBV6-3 to TRBJ2-7; D perhaps matches TRBD1 (6 bases). The CDR3 covers 15 residues. CDR1 and CDR2 from the germline V gene are MNHEY and SVGEGT. The V and J ends lost 6 bases and 0 bases respectively, with 15 bases between them. CDR3 in amino acids: CASSLLDSSSYEQYF. CDR3 nucleotide sequence: TGTGCCAGCAGCTTATTGGACAGCAGCTCCTACGAGCAGTACTTC.

V is TRBV6-5 and J is TRBJ2-7; a weak D match, TRBD1 (6 bases). Germline loops: CDR1 MNHEY, CDR2 SVGAGI. Trimming shortened V by 5 bases and J by 7 bases, and 18 bases separated the two germline ends. The CDR3 contains 14 residues. CDR3: CASSHYQGHREQYF. The DNA of the CDR3 is TGTGCCAGCAGTCATTACCAGGGGCATCGGGAGCAGTACTTC.

The CDR3 is CASSPQTSGYEQYF. CDR3 nucleotide sequence: TGTGCCAGCAGTCCCCAAACTAGCGGCTACGAGCAGTACTTC. The gene calls are TRBV6-5 and TRBJ2-7, with 8 bases lining up with TRBD2. Trimming removed 5 bases from V and 3 bases from J; junction bases left unmatched: 6. This CDR3 is 14 amino acids long. The germline V gene encodes CDR1 MNHEY and CDR2 SVGAGI.

The chain uses TRBV7-9 and TRBJ2-1, with 8 bases that match TRBD1. V shed 4 bases and J 2 bases; nucleotides not matched to a gene: 10. CDR1 and CDR2 from the germline V gene are SEHNR and FQNEAQ (reference sequence). This CDR3 region has 17 residues. As DNA, the CDR3 is TGTGCCAGCAGCTCCACCCCCGGGACAGGCACCTACAATGAGCAGTTCTTC. It specifies CASSSTPGTGTYNEQFF.

The rearrangement uses TRBV28 and TRBJ1-5; D is perhaps TRBD1 (6 bases). V was trimmed by 8 bases and J by 5 bases, leaving 10 bases between them. This CDR3 has 12 residues. Germline V gives CDR1 MDHEN, CDR2 SYDVKM. Written as DNA, the CDR3 is TGTGCCAGCCAGGGGATCGATCAGCCCCAGCATTTT. Protein product: CASQGIDQPQHF.

A few counts support this clone. J is TRBJ1-5 and V is TRBV11-3; unclear D gene. The CDR3 has 15 amino acids. The germline CDR1 and CDR2 sequences are SGHNT and YENEEA. Trimming removed 5 bases from V and 7 bases from J, with 18 bases in between. The CDR3 sequence: CASSGRRRVRQPQHF. In DNA form, the CDR3 reads TGTGCCAGCAGCGGAAGAAGGAGGGTTCGGCAGCCCCAGCATTTT.

The gene calls are TRBV29-1 and TRBJ1-2; D is perhaps TRBD1 (5 bases). The CDR3 covers 15 residues. The V and J ends lost 5 bases and 5 bases respectively, with 21 bases between them. Germline V gene lookup returns CDR1 SQVTM and CDR2 ANQGSEA. The DNA of the CDR3 is TGCAGCGTTTGGTCGCGGGGGGAACTTGATTATGGCTACACCTTC. Its translation: CSVWSRGELDYGYTF.

The CDR3 DNA follows: TGTGCCACCAGTGATCCCGGGACAGGGGATCGAGGCTACACCTTC. Encoded protein: CATSDPGTGDRGYTF. The V call is TRBV24-1, the J call TRBJ1-2; 10 positions match TRBD1. Germline CDR1 and CDR2: KGHDR and SFDVKD. The CDR3 runs 15 residues. Germline trimming cut 3 bases from V and 8 bases from J; bases unmatched to any gene: 8.

The V gene is TRBV7-8, the J gene TRBJ1-5, with 10 nucleotides matching TRBD1. Germline CDR1 SGHVS, CDR2 FQNEAQ. This CDR3 comprises 15 residues. Trimming took 6 bases from V and 7 from J; bases not matched to a gene: 9. This chain's CDR3 is CASSRTGTGAQPQHF. Here the CDR3 DNA reads TGTGCCAGCAGTCGGACCGGGACAGGGGCCCAGCCCCAGCATTTT.

The rearrangement uses TRBV7-8 and TRBJ1-6; TRBD1 aligns across 9 bases. CDR1 is SGHVS and CDR2 is FQNEAQ in the germline V gene. Losses at the gene ends were 4 bases for V and 9 bases for J; bases not matched to a gene: 19. CDR3 length: 19 residues. The CDR3 region is CASSSNGHGQGLLRSPLHF. The CDR3 coding sequence is TGTGCCAGCAGCTCTAACGGCCACGGACAGGGGTTACTTCGTTCACCCCTCCACTTT.

The chain has TRBV13 and TRBJ2-7, with 7 bases fitting TRBD1. The CDR3 length is 16 residues. Germline assignment: CDR1 PRHDT and CDR2 FYEKMQ (reference sequence). After removal of 3 bases from V and 4 bases from J, the junction contained 12 bases not matched to a gene. CDR3 residues: CASSFGSRDSVYEQYF. CDR3 nucleotide sequence: TGTGCCAGCAGCTTTGGGAGCCGGGACAGCGTTTACGAGCAGTACTTC. The full variable domain, its missing parts supplied by reference TRBV13 and TRBJ2-7, is AAGVIQSPRHLIKEKRETATLKCYPIPRHDTVYWYQQGPGQDPQFLISFYEKMQSDKGSIPDRFSAQQFSDYHSELNMSSLELGDSALYFCASSFGSRDSVYEQYFGPGTRLTVT.

This clone came up once. This sequence joins TRBV29-1 and TRBJ2-3; TRBD2 might be the D (6 bases). CDR3 length equals 14 residues. CDR1 is SQVTM and CDR2 is ANQGSEA in the germline V gene. V was pared by 7 bases and J by 0 bases, with 14 bases between. CDR3 sequence: CSAGRRASTDTQYF. In nucleotides, the CDR3 is TGCAGCGCGGGACGGAGGGCTAGCACAGATACGCAGTATTTT.

This rearrangement joins TRBV5-1 to TRBJ2-5; possibly TRBD1 for D (6 bases). Trimming left V 3 bases short and J 4 bases short, with 10 bases between. CDR1 and CDR2 (germline): SGHRS, YFSETQ. This CDR3 is 13 amino acids long. The CDR3 sequence: CASSSQGAETQYF. CDR3 nucleotides: TGCGCCAGCAGCTCACAGGGAGCAGAGACCCAGTACTTC.

The V and J genes are TRBV28 and TRBJ2-3, with D possibly being TRBD1 (5 bases). The CDR3 runs 17 residues. Trimming pared 2 bases from V and 2 bases from J, leaving 17 bases between. Germline V gene sequence: CDR1 MDHEN, CDR2 SYDVKM. The CDR3 region is CASSLMWGPTATDTQYF. The CDR3 coding sequence is TGTGCCAGCAGTTTAATGTGGGGCCCTACGGCCACAGATACGCAGTATTTT.

The rearrangement uses TRBV7-9 and TRBJ2-7; D remains ambiguous. CDR1 is SEHNR, CDR2 FQNEAQ, per germline (reference sequence). This CDR3 has 12 amino acids. V was clipped by 3 bases and J by 0 bases, with 3 bases between them. The CDR3 here is CASSFSSYEQYF. The CDR3 region has the DNA TGTGCCAGCAGCTTCTCCTCCTACGAGCAGTACTTC.

The chain employs TRBV28 and TRBJ2-1, with D possibly being TRBD2 (5 bases). This CDR3 is built from 15 residues. CDR1 and CDR2 (germline): MDHEN, SYDVKM. Trimming left V 2 bases short and J 5 bases short, with 13 bases between. CDR3 loop: CASSLPGRVHNEQFF. The DNA of the CDR3 is TGTGCCAGCAGTTTACCGGGAAGGGTCCACAATGAGCAGTTCTTC. Supplemented by reference TRBV28 and TRBJ2-1, the full variable domain reads DVKVTQSSRYLVKRTGEKVFLECVQDMDHENMFWYRQDPGLGLRLIYFSYDVKMKEKGDIPEGYSVSREKKERFSLILESASTNQTSMYLCASSLPGRVHNEQFFGPGTRLTVL.

The chain carries TRBV10-2 and TRBJ2-7, with D possibly being TRBD2 (5 bases). This CDR3 spans 13 amino acids. Germline-derived CDR1 and CDR2 are WSHSY and SAAADI. Trimming pared 4 bases from V and 7 bases from J, leaving 14 bases between. In DNA, the CDR3 is TGCGCCAGCAGTGGGAGCGGTTCGCGGGAGCAGTACTTC. It translates to CASSGSGSREQYF.

The genes are TRBV28 and TRBJ2-7; D is ambiguous. The CDR3 is 12 amino acids. Germline loops: CDR1 MDHEN, CDR2 SYDVKM. V dropped 4 bases and J dropped 3 bases, with 7 bases sitting between them. The DNA of the CDR3 is TGTGCCAGCAGTTCCCGACTCTACGAGCAGTACTTC. Protein product: CASSSRLYEQYF.

This clone occurred once. The V and J genes are TRBV11-2 and TRBJ1-5; TRBD1 agrees at 8 bases. V was pared by 5 bases and J by 4 bases, with 4 bases of the junction left unmatched. Germline loops: CDR1 SGHAT, CDR2 FQNNGV. The CDR3 extends over 14 amino acids. CDR3: CASSPGGRNQPQHF. CDR3 nucleotide sequence: TGTGCCAGCAGCCCAGGGGGCCGGAATCAGCCCCAGCATTTT.

Only one count was recorded for this clone. This chain uses TRBV7-9 with TRBJ1-1; a weak D match, TRBD1 (5 bases). Germline V lookup: CDR1 SEHNR, CDR2 FQNEAQ (reference sequence). V dropped 6 bases and J dropped 11 bases, with 16 bases sitting between them. The CDR3 is 12 residues long. The CDR3: CASSSQGIGAFF. The DNA for the CDR3 is TGTGCCAGCAGTTCTCAGGGAATCGGCGCTTTCTTT.

The chain links TRBV28 to TRBJ1-2, with 7 nucleotides matching TRBD1. Germline CDR1 and CDR2: MDHEN and SYDVKM. The CDR3 covers 13 residues. The ends lost 2 bases at V and 5 bases at J; junction bases unmatched: 2. The CDR3 protein is CASSLGQVYGYTF. The CDR3 bases are TGTGCCAGCAGTTTAGGACAGGTTTATGGCTACACCTTC.

J is TRBJ2-3 and V is TRBV10-3; tentatively, D is TRBD2 (5 bases). CDR1 is ENHRY and CDR2 is SYGVKD in the germline V gene. The CDR3 consists of 16 residues. Trimming stripped 0 bases from V and 1 base from J, with 11 bases between. The CDR3, as DNA: TGTGCCATCAGTGAGTCTGAGACTATACGCACAGATACGCAGTATTTT. Amino acid sequence: CAISESETIRTDTQYF.

This clone has only one observation. This chain uses TRBV27 with TRBJ1-2, with 7 nucleotides matching TRBD1. V shed 2 bases, J shed 3 bases, and the junction held 9 bases outside the gene matches. This CDR3 has 16 residues. CDR1 and CDR2 (germline): MNHEY, SMNVEV (reference sequence). This chain's CDR3 is CASSLIRDRDDYGYTF. The CDR3 DNA reads as TGTGCCAGCAGTTTAATCCGGGACAGAGATGACTATGGCTACACCTTC.